The 16 T cell receptor beta chains listed next were all sequenced from one sample in a study of blood T cell repertoires in COVID-19. Measured with immunoSEQ multiplex PCR; TCRdb has only the in-frame clones, and not every one. The sample has 57,000 or so clones; roughly three quarters are singletons. The specimen sequenced was peripheral blood. These receptors originate from a woman older than 75 with active or convalescent COVID-19.

This clone has more than one count but fewer than ten. The genes are TRBV15 and TRBJ1-5, with a tentative D call TRBD1 (5 bases). The germline gives CDR1 LNHNV, CDR2 YYDKDF (reference sequence). This CDR3 has 16 residues. V was pared by 7 bases and J by 1 base, with 17 bases between. The CDR3 is CATKGKGDRSNQPQHF. Written as DNA, the CDR3 is TGTGCCACCAAGGGGAAAGGGGATAGGAGCAATCAGCCCCAGCATTTT. Filled out from reference TRBV15 and TRBJ1-5, the complete variable domain reads DAMVIQNPRYQVTQFGKPVTLSCSQTLNHNVMYWYQQKSSQAPKLLFHYYDKDFNNEADTPDNFQSRRPNTSFCFLDIRSPGLGDTAMYLCATKGKGDRSNQPQHFGDGTRLSIL.

V usage is TRBV19 and J usage is TRBJ1-1; 9 nucleotides align to TRBD1. V shed 8 bases and J 6 bases; nucleotides not matched to a gene: 7. The CDR3 is made up of 13 amino acids. Per germline, CDR1 LNHDA and CDR2 SQIVND (reference sequence). CDR3 protein: CASRTGGGAEAFF. The CDR3 region has the DNA TGTGCCAGTCGAACAGGGGGCGGAGCTGAAGCTTTCTTT. Full variable domain (missing parts from reference TRBV19 and TRBJ1-1): DGGITQSPKYLFRKEGQNVTLSCEQNLNHDAMYWYRQDPGQGLRLIYYSQIVNDFQKGDIAEGYSVSREKKESFPLTVTSAQKNPTAFYLCASRTGGGAEAFFGQGTRLTVV.

The J gene is TRBJ2-5, the V gene TRBV5-4; TRBD2 aligns across 13 bases. The CDR3 has 15 residues. The germline CDR1 and CDR2 sequences are SGHNT and YYREEE (reference sequence). The V and J ends lost 4 bases and 3 bases, in that order; junction bases with no gene match: 3. The CDR3, as DNA: TGTGCCAGCAGCCCGGGACTAGCGGGGAAAGAGACCCAGTACTTC. As protein: CASSPGLAGKETQYF. Combining the CDR3 with reference TRBV5-4 and TRBJ2-5 gives the whole variable domain ETGVTQSPTHLIKTRGQQVTLRCSSQSGHNTVSWYQQALGQGPQFIFQYYREEENGRGNFPPRFSGLQFPNYSSELNVNALELDDSALYLCASSPGLAGKETQYFGPGTRLLVL.

The chain recombines TRBV5-1 with TRBJ1-2; 8 bases are shared with TRBD1. This CDR3 is 17 amino acids long. Germline V gene lookup returns CDR1 SGHRS and CDR2 YFSETQ. With V trimmed by 2 bases and J by 3 bases, 12 bases remained unmatched. The CDR3 loop reads CASSFSGGASFYYGYTF. CDR3 coding DNA: TGCGCCAGCAGCTTCTCAGGGGGCGCGTCTTTTTACTATGGCTACACCTTC.

This clone was found once. The chain links TRBV21-1 to TRBJ1-2; the DNA was not compared with TRBD1, the D call given in the table. TRBV21-1 is assigned pseudogene status. The CDR3 runs 14 residues. DNA for the CDR3: TGTCCCCAGCCGGGACAGGGGTGTAACTATGGCTACACCTTC. This encodes CPQPGQGCNYGYTF.

V and J are TRBV5-1 and TRBJ2-3; tentative D call: TRBD1 (6 bases). The CDR3 extends over 15 amino acids. V lost 2 bases to trimming and J lost 1 base, with 11 bases between them. Per germline, CDR1 SGHRS and CDR2 YFSETQ. The CDR3 DNA sequence: TGCGCCAGCAGCTTACAGGGTGTAGGCACAGATACGCAGTATTTT. Its protein product is CASSLQGVGTDTQYF.

The chain recombines TRBV6-5 with TRBJ1-4; TRBD1 aligns across 9 bases. The CDR3 is 14 residues long. Germline V gene sequence: CDR1 MNHEY, CDR2 SVGAGI. V was pared by 7 bases and J by 7 bases, with 7 bases of the junction left unmatched. The CDR3 DNA reads TGTGCCAGCACCGACAGGGGGATTGGTGAAAAACTGTTTTTT. Translation gives CASTDRGIGEKLFF.

This rearrangement joins TRBV5-1 to TRBJ2-3; D is unclear. The CDR3 spans 14 residues. V dropped 2 bases and J dropped 0 bases, with 7 bases sitting between them. The V gene's germline CDR1 is SGHRS and CDR2 YFSETQ. CDR3 region: CASSFPGSTDTQYF. The CDR3 DNA reads as TGCGCCAGCAGCTTCCCGGGTAGCACAGATACGCAGTATTTT.

The CDR3 DNA reads TGTGCCAGCAGTCCCGATCGGACAGGGCCCACTGAAGCTTTCTTT. This translates into CASSPDRTGPTEAFF. The chain recombines TRBV27 with TRBJ1-1, with 8 bases that match TRBD1. CDR1 MNHEY and CDR2 SMNVEV come from the germline V gene (reference sequence). The CDR3 totals 15 residues. V lost 5 bases to trimming and J lost 4 bases; unmatched junction nucleotides: 9.

The chain recombines TRBV14 with TRBJ1-1, with no clear D. Between the trimmed V and J ends, which lost 0 bases and 3 bases, there was a span of 8 bases. Germline CDR1 reads SGHDN; CDR2 reads FVKESK. The CDR3 totals 14 residues. The DNA for the CDR3 is TGTGCCAGCAGCCAAGAAGTGGCTTACACTGAAGCTTTCTTT. This gives the protein CASSQEVAYTEAFF.

The rearrangement uses TRBV24-1 and TRBJ2-3; D is ambiguous. The CDR3 contains 15 residues. CDR1 KGHDR and CDR2 SFDVKD come from the germline V gene. The V gene lost 1 base and the J gene lost 1 base, with 8 bases spanning the gap. The CDR3, as DNA: TGTGCCACCAGTGATTTAAGGAGCGGCACAGATACGCAGTATTTT. It codes for CATSDLRSGTDTQYF.

The J gene is TRBJ1-2, the V gene TRBV6-6; TRBD1 might be the D (6 bases). Germline values: CDR1 MNHNY, CDR2 SVGAGI (reference sequence). CDR3 length: 15 residues. Trimming shortened V by 8 bases and J by 4 bases, and 20 bases separated the two germline ends. CDR3 sequence (DNA): TGTGCCAGCCGTCTGTGGCCAGGGGAATTCTATGGCTACACCTTC. As protein: CASRLWPGEFYGYTF.

The chain combines TRBV5-4 with TRBJ2-7, with D maybe TRBD1 (5 bases). Deletions cut 5 bases from V and 2 bases from J, with 17 bases between. The CDR3 runs 15 residues. Per the germline V gene, CDR1 is SGHNT and CDR2 is YYREEE (reference sequence). The CDR3 coding sequence is TGTGCCAGCAGACCTTGGCAGGGCTCCCCCTACGAGCAGTACTTC. This encodes CASRPWQGSPYEQYF. Combining the CDR3 with reference TRBV5-4 and TRBJ2-7 gives the whole variable domain ETGVTQSPTHLIKTRGQQVTLRCSSQSGHNTVSWYQQALGQGPQFIFQYYREEENGRGNFPPRFSGLQFPNYSSELNVNALELDDSALYLCASRPWQGSPYEQYFGPGTRLTVT.

V gene TRBV2 combines with J gene TRBJ2-3; D possibly corresponds to TRBD1 (6 bases). CDR1 and CDR2 from the germline V gene are SNHLY and FYNNEI. V shed 4 bases and J shed 6 bases, with 11 bases lying between them. This CDR3 has 13 amino acids. For the CDR3, the DNA is TGTGCCAGCAGTGCCCCAGGGGCCGATACGCAGTATTTT. Translated, it gives CASSAPGADTQYF.

The V gene is TRBV11-2, the J gene TRBJ2-5, with 7 bases identical to TRBD2. Germline-derived CDR1 and CDR2 are SGHAT and FQNNGV. V lost 3 bases to trimming and J lost 1 base; unmatched junction nucleotides: 5. CDR3 size: 15 residues. This CDR3 reads CASSLGEGSQETQYF. CDR3 coding DNA: TGTGCCAGCAGCTTGGGGGAGGGGAGCCAAGAGACCCAGTACTTC.

The chain is built from TRBV19 and TRBJ1-1; 10 bases are shared with TRBD1. With 8 bases clipped from V and 3 bases from J, the junction kept 6 bases outside the gene matches. The CDR3 loop spans 14 amino acids. CDR1 and CDR2 from the germline V gene are LNHDA and SQIVND (reference sequence). The CDR3 DNA sequence: TGTGCCAGTCGAAACGGACAGGGGGACACTGAAGCTTTCTTT. This codes for CASRNGQGDTEAFF.